The 22 T cell receptor beta chains reported below all come from one sample, sequenced in a study of monozygotic twins with inflammatory bowel disease. Following a re-call of the 5' RACE reads, TCRdb has one entry per CDR3 protein and lacks DNA. This specimen shows roughly 200,000 distinct CDR3 sequences; the ten leading clones hold around 1.5%. Material: blood. The receptor source for this set is a human donor with ulcerative colitis or Crohn's disease, or a healthy co-twin of an affected twin (not recorded which).

The chain has TRBV2 and TRBJ2-5. This CDR3 comprises 14 residues. Germline V gene sequence: CDR1 SNHLY, CDR2 FYNNEI. The CDR3 loop reads CASSLLRKQETQYF.

The J gene is TRBJ1-2, the V gene TRBV7-2; TCRdb returns TRBD1, unconfirmable since there is no DNA. Per the germline V gene, CDR1 is SGHTA and CDR2 is FQGNSA. The CDR3 is 15 amino acids. Here the CDR3 reads CASSLNRGYGDGYTF.

The rearrangement uses TRBV10-3 and TRBJ1-6; TCRdb returns TRBD1, unconfirmable since there is no DNA. Germline V CDR1 and CDR2: ENHRY, SYGVKD. The CDR3 runs 15 residues. This chain's CDR3 is CAISESAGTGDPLHF.

The chain recombines TRBV5-1 with TRBJ2-5. The CDR3 covers 15 residues. Germline CDR1 is SGHRS and CDR2 is YFSETQ. The CDR3: CASRSGNGFEETQYF.

The chain is built from TRBV18 and TRBJ1-1. This CDR3 has 12 residues. Germline-derived CDR1 and CDR2 are KGHSH and LQKENI. This CDR3 is CASSPLTVEAFF. The full variable domain, in which reference TRBV18 and TRBJ1-1 provide the parts outside the CDR3, is NAGVMQNPRHLVRRRGQEARLRCSPMKGHSHVYWYRQLPEEGLKFMVYLQKENIIDESGMPKERFSAEFPKEGPSILRIQQVVRGDSAAYFCASSPLTVEAFFGQGTRLTVV.

The chain has TRBV19 and TRBJ2-1; without DNA, the TCRdb call of TRBD1 cannot be checked. The germline V gene encodes CDR1 LNHDA and CDR2 SQIVND (reference sequence). The CDR3 spans 17 residues. The CDR3 is CASTDFFTAGAYNEQFF.

This chain links TRBV9 with TRBJ2-3. CDR1 SGDLS and CDR2 YYNGEE come from the germline V gene. This CDR3 spans 14 amino acids. The CDR3 is CASSPHPYTDTQYF.

This sequence joins TRBV7-2 and TRBJ1-5. The CDR3 spans 15 residues. CDR1 is SGHTA, CDR2 FQGNSA, per germline. The CDR3 sequence is CASSPAGGINQPQHF. The whole variable domain, remainder taken from reference TRBV7-2 and TRBJ1-5, is GAGVSQSPSNKVTEKGKDVELRCDPISGHTALYWYRQSLGQGLEFLIYFQGNSAPDKSGLPSDRFSAERTGGSVSTLTIQRTQQEDSAVYLCASSPAGGINQPQHFGDGTRLSIL.

The rearrangement links TRBV5-5 to TRBJ1-2. CDR3 length: 13 residues. The germline V gene has CDR1 SGHKS and CDR2 YYEKEE (reference sequence). The CDR3 sequence is CASKGQNNYGYTF.

V usage is TRBV7-3 and J usage is TRBJ1-4; no DNA is available, so the TRBD1 call from TCRdb remains unchecked. Germline V lookup: CDR1 SGHTA, CDR2 FQGTGA. The CDR3 has 13 amino acids. CDR3: CASSFNQGEKLFF.

This chain uses TRBV20-1 with TRBJ2-7; checking the TCRdb D call of TRBD2 is not possible without DNA. This CDR3 spans 17 amino acids. Per the germline V gene, CDR1 is DFQATT and CDR2 is SNEGSKA (reference sequence). This CDR3 reads CSASEVWTSGGAYEQYF.

The chain recombines TRBV5-1 with TRBJ1-5; TCRdb selects TRBD1, and the lack of DNA leaves this call unchecked. This CDR3 is built from 20 residues. CDR1 is SGHRS, CDR2 YFSETQ, per germline. The CDR3 sequence is CASSLAGDFDREVFWQPQHF.

The V and J genes are TRBV11-3 and TRBJ2-2; absent DNA, TCRdb's TRBD2 call cannot be checked. Germline V gene sequence: CDR1 SGHNT, CDR2 YENEEA. The CDR3 is 18 residues long. The CDR3 reads CASSLDPRAPGNTGELFF. Complete variable domain (other parts from reference TRBV11-3 and TRBJ2-2): EAGVVQSPRYKIIEKKQPVAFWCNPISGHNTLYWYLQNLGQGPELLIRYENEEAVDDSQLPKDRFSAERLKGVDSTLKIQPAELGDSAVYLCASSLDPRAPGNTGELFFGEGSRLTVL.

This chain joins TRBV9 and TRBJ1-1. CDR1 and CDR2 (germline): SGDLS, YYNGEE. This CDR3 region has 13 residues. CDR3 region: CASSPQKNTEAFF.

The J gene is TRBJ1-2, the V gene TRBV7-2; TCRdb's D call of TRBD1 is untestable without DNA. CDR1 SGHTA and CDR2 FQGNSA come from the germline V gene. The CDR3 is 15 residues long. The CDR3 sequence: CASSDPPRGNYGYTF. Full variable domain (outside the CDR3, taken from reference TRBV7-2 and TRBJ1-2): GAGVSQSPSNKVTEKGKDVELRCDPISGHTALYWYRQSLGQGLEFLIYFQGNSAPDKSGLPSDRFSAERTGGSVSTLTIQRTQQEDSAVYLCASSDPPRGNYGYTFGSGTRLTVV.

This rearrangement joins TRBV7-3 to TRBJ2-5. The V gene's germline CDR1 is SGHTA and CDR2 FQGTGA. This CDR3 contains 16 residues. This chain's CDR3 is CASSLNRPDRGETQYF. Full variable domain (remainder filled in from reference TRBV7-3 and TRBJ2-5): GAGVSQTPSNKVTEKGKYVELRCDPISGHTALYWYRQSLGQGPEFLIYFQGTGAADDSGLPNDRFFAVRPEGSVSTLKIQRTERGDSAVYLCASSLNRPDRGETQYFGPGTRLLVL.

The chain joins TRBV7-3 to TRBJ1-1. Germline V gives CDR1 SGHTA, CDR2 FQGTGA. This CDR3 contains 15 residues. The CDR3: CASSFSHSGDTEAFF.

The rearrangement links TRBV5-1 to TRBJ2-3; as DNA is missing, the TRBD1 call by TCRdb cannot be tested. In germline, CDR1 is SGHRS, CDR2 YFSETQ. There are 16 residues in the CDR3. The CDR3 sequence: CASSVTGQADFPTQYF.

The chain is built from TRBV12-3 or TRBV12-4 and TRBJ2-3; TCRdb gives TRBD2 as the D gene, but with no DNA this cannot be confirmed. CDR3 length equals 16 residues. CDR3 sequence reads: CASSWTSGPSTDTQYF.

The chain joins TRBV7-2 to TRBJ2-7. Looked up from germline, CDR1 is SGHTA and CDR2 is FQGNSA. The CDR3 has 13 amino acids. The CDR3: CASSLAGMGEQYF.

The chain uses TRBV18 and TRBJ2-5. The germline V gene has CDR1 KGHSH and CDR2 LQKENI. The CDR3 has 13 amino acids. CDR3: CASSPPVLETQYF.

The gene calls are TRBV10-3 and TRBJ1-1; TCRdb returns TRBD1, unconfirmable since there is no DNA. This CDR3 has 14 residues. Germline V gives CDR1 ENHRY, CDR2 SYGVKD. This CDR3 reads CATTRDSQNTEAFF.